Here is one TCR beta chain with its context. This entry belongs to a study of radiation and T cells in renal cell carcinoma. Indicated time point: blood 4 weeks post-SBRT, at nephrectomy. The sample's treatment: 15 Gy SBRT to primary tumor, nephrectomy 4 weeks later. The patient's renal cell carcinoma had clear cell pathology. Assay: immunoSEQ multiplex PCR; the TCRdb copy retains only in-frame clones and omits some. The data show around 140,000 clones, 65% to 90% seen once. Trimming left V 6 bases short and J 7 bases short, with 15 bases between. CDR1 and CDR2 from the germline V gene are MNHEY and SVGAGI. CDR3 length equals 13 residues.

This sequence was found in a woman between 50 and 59 years old with renal cell carcinoma. The rearrangement joins TRBV6-5 to TRBJ1-2; D call uncertain. The sequenced sample was blood, obtained from a patient whose treatment included radiotherapy and nephrectomy. CDR3 amino acids: CASSPTVGSGYTF. CDR3 DNA: TGTGCCAGCAGCCCCACCGTGGGGAGTGGCTACACCTTC.